This T cell receptor beta chain was documented in a study of shared clonotypes between healthy human individuals. The study's findings and limits: Compared with clonotypes that all four donors shared, non-shared clonotypes had lower generation probabilities. Several donors shared 4.5% to 6.5% of their naive CD4 clonotypes. Researchers sampled blood only, noting tissue repertoires likely differ.

Clones were sequenced by immunoSEQ multiplex PCR, and TCRdb holds only the in-frame ones, with some missing. The top ten clones hold more than 0.1% of a sample with just over 2,000,000 clones, 85% to 95% of them seen once. CDR3 size: 16 residues. Trimming took off 5 bases at V and 4 bases at J, with 18 bases between the two ends. The germline V gene encodes CDR1 MNHEY and CDR2 SMNVEV (reference sequence). In regard to this clone: What it recognizes is unknown.

Adult donors, all healthy and HIV-negative, had no recent acute infections or vaccinations. This sequence joins TRBV27 and TRBJ2-1, with D possibly being TRBD2 (6 bases). This receptor was taken from a man aged 18-30 years in good health. Material for sequencing was naive CD4+ T cells sorted from blood. Sample subset: CD45RA+ positively selected. The CDR3 here is CASSPRRDLIYNEQFF. Written as DNA, the CDR3 is TGTGCCAGCAGTCCTCGAAGGGACTTAATATACAATGAGCAGTTCTTC.